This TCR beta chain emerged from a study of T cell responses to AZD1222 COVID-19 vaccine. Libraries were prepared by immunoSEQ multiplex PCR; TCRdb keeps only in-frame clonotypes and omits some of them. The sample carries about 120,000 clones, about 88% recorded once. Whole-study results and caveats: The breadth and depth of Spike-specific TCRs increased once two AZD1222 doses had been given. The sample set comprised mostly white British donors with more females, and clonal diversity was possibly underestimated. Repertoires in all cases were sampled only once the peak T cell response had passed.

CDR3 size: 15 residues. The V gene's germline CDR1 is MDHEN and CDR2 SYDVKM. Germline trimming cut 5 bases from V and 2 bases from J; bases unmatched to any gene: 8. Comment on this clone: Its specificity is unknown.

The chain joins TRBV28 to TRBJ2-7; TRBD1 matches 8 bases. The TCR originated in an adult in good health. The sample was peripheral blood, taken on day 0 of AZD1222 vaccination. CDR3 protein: CASSILRGRPYEQYF. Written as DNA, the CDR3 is TGTGCCAGCAGTATTCTCAGGGGGCGCCCCTACGAGCAGTACTTC.